This T cell receptor beta chain comes out of a study of metastatic and nonmetastatic thyroid tumors (dated by TCRdb to about 2020). About the investigation overall: The researchers compared repertoires between peripheral blood samples and tumor or nodule tissue samples from patients with malignant or benign thyroid disease. Here is what the overall study found, with its caveats: In both blood and tumor samples, malignant tumors were reported to have significantly higher TCR beta diversity than benign nodules.

The junction shows trimming of 4 bases on V and 2 bases on J, and the gene matches do not reach 6 bases of it. In the germline V gene (reference sequence), CDR1 corresponds to DFQATT and CDR2 to SNEGSKA. The CDR3 numbers 15 residues from cysteine through phenylalanine. The DNA shown is the 45-base CDR3, in frame from base 1. None of the patients had been given any treatment before thyroid surgery. Using T-cell receptor beta sequencing, the researchers looked back retrospectively at clinical samples from patients, gathered between the early 2010s and the late 2010s. About this clone itself: Its antigen specificity is not known. No base quality information exists; no much larger clone differs at one position.

The protocol used for the library was PCR. The sample was run on an Illumina HiSeq 4000. High-throughput sequencing was used to profile the TCR beta-chain CDR3 region of each patient. Turning to the authors' computational methods: Drawing on CDR3 differences between clinicopathological groups, the researchers built a classifier meant to tell apart patients with distant-metastatic papillary thyroid cancer. To measure repertoire diversity the researchers used the Shannon index, while the Morisita-Horn index served to gauge how similar the tumor and blood repertoires were. The public reads were quality trimmed at Q25 with fastp and then assembled into clones with MiXCR by TCRdb, keeping productive beta chains. Here the V and J calls rest on TCRdb's processing, not on the authors' analysis. This sample holds tens of thousands of clones; 24% were observed only once. In total, the top ten clones hold more than 14% of the sample.

This receptor was identified in a female donor with papillary thyroid cancer or a benign thyroid nodule (not recorded which). Some clones in this sample may be carry-over from other donors' samples. Sequencing used tumor tissue. Recombination connected TRBV20-1 to TRBJ2-5, with TRBD2 identical over 11 junction bases. In nucleotides, the sequence is TGCAGTGCTATGCAGACTAGCGGGGCGCAAGAGACCCAGTACTTC. Its protein product is CSAMQTSGAQETQYF.